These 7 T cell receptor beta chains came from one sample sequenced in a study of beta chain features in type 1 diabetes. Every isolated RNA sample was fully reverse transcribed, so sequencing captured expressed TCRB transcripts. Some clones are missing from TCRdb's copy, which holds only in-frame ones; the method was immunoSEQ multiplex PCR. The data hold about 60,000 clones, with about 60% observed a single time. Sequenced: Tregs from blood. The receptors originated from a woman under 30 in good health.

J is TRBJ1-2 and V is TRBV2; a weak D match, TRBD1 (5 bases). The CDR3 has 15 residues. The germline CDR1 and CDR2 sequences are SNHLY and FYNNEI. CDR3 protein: CASQGLHAYNYGYTF. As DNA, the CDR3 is TGTGCTAGCCAGGGCCTTCACGCCTATAACTATGGCTACACCTTC.

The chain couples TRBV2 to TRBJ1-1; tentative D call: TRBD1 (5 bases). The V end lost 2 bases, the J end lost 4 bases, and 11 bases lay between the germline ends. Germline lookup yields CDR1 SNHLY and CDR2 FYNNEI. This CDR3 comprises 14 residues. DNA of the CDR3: TGTGCCAGCAGTGAATCGGGGGGACTCACTGAAGCTTTCTTT. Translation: CASSESGGLTEAFF.

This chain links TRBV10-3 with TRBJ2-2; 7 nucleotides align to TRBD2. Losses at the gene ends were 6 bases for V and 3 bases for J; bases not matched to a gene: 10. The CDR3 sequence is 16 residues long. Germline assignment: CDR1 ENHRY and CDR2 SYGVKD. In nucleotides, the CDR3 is TGTGCCATCAGCTCCATGGCCGCGGGAGACACCGGGGAGCTGTTTTTT. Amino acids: CAISSMAAGDTGELFF.

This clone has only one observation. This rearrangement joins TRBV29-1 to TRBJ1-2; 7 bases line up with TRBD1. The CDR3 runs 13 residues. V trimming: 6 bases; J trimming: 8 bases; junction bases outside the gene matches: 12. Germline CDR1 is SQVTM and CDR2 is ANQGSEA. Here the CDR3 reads CSVTSQGSIGYTF. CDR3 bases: TGCAGCGTAACCTCACAGGGGTCGATCGGCTACACCTTC.

CDR3 in amino acids: CASSLETGVTEAFF. The CDR3 DNA is TGTGCCAGCAGCTTGGAGACAGGGGTCACTGAAGCTTTCTTT. The chain joins TRBV5-5 to TRBJ1-1, with 8 positions matching TRBD1. Germline-derived CDR1 and CDR2 are SGHKS and YYEKEE (reference sequence). The junction had 2 bases not matched to a gene; V was cut back by 0 bases and J by 4 bases. There are 14 residues in the CDR3. Variable domain in full (rest from reference TRBV5-5 and TRBJ1-1): DAGVTQSPTHLIKTRGQQVTLRCSPISGHKSVSWYQQVLGQGPQFIFQYYEKEERGRGNFPDRFSARQFPNYSSELNVNALLLGDSALYLCASSLETGVTEAFFGQGTRLTVV.

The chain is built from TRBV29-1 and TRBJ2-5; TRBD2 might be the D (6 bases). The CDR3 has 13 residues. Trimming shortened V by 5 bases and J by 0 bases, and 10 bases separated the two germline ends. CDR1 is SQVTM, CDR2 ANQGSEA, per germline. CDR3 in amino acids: CSVRGGYQETQYF. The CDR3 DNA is TGCAGCGTTCGGGGAGGCTACCAAGAGACCCAGTACTTC.

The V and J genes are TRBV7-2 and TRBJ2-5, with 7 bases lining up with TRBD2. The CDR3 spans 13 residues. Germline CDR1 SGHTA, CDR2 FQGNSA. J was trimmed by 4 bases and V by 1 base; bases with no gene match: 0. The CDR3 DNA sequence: TGTGCCAGCAGCTTAGGCGGGGGAGAGACCCAGTACTTC. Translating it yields CASSLGGGETQYF.